This T cell receptor beta chain was identified in a study of cytomegalovirus exposure and HLA in healthy donors. With 1 base clipped from V and 7 bases from J, the junction kept 4 bases outside the gene matches. Germline lookup yields CDR1 KGHSH and CDR2 LQKENI. The CDR3 consists of 14 residues. The PCR contained 60 Vbeta and 13 Jbeta primers. This table comes from immunoSEQ multiplex PCR, and its TCRdb copy is limited to in-frame clones, with some not included. The sample lists about 150,000 clones, 65% to 80% occurring once. The TCR originated in a man aged 35 to 55 in good health and CMV-seropositive. The chain joins TRBV18 to TRBJ1-2; 9 nucleotides line up with TRBD1. Sequencing was done on a sample of PBMCs. The CDR3: CASSPQGTGFGYTF. CDR3 in DNA: TGTGCCAGCTCACCACAAGGGACAGGGTTTGGCTACACCTTC.